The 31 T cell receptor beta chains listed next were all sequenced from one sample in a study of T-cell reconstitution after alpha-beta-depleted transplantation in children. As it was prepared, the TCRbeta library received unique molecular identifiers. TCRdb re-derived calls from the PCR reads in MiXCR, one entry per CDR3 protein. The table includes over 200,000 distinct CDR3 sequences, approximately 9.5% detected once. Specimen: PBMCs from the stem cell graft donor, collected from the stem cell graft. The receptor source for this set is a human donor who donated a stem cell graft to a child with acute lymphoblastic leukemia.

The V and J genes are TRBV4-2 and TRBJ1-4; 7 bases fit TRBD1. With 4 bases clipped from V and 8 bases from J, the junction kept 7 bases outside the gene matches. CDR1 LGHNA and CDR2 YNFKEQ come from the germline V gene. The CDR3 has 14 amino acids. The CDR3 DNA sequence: TGTGCCAGCAGCCTCGGACAGGAGGAGGAAAAACTGTTTTTT. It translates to CASSLGQEEEKLFF.

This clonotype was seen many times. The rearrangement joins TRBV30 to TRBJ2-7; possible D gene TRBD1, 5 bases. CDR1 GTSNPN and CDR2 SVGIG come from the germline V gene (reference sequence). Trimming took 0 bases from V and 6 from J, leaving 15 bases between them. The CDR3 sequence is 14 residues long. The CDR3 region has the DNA TGTGCCTGGAGTGTAAACAATCAGGGTGGCGAGCAGTACTTC. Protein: CAWSVNNQGGEQYF.

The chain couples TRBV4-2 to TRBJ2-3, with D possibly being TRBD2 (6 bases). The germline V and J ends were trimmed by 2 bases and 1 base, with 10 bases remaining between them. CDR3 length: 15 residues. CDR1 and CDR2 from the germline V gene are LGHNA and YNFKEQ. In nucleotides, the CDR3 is TGTGCCAGCAGCCAACAAGGGGAGGGCACAGATACGCAGTATTTT. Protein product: CASSQQGEGTDTQYF.

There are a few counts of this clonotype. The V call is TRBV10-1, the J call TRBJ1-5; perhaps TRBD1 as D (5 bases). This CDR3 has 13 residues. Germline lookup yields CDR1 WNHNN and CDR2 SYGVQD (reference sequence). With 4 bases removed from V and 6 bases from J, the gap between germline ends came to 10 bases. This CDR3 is CASSVGTLQPQHF. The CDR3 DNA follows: TGCGCCAGCAGTGTGGGGACCCTTCAGCCCCAGCATTTT.

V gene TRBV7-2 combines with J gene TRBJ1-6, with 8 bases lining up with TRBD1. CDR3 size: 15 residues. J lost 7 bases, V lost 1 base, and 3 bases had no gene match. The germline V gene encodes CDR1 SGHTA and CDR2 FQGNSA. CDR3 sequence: CASSLDQGANSPLHF. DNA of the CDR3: TGTGCCAGCAGCTTAGACCAGGGGGCAAATTCACCCCTCCACTTT. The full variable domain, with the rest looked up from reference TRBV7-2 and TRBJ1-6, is GAGVSQSPSNKVTEKGKDVELRCDPISGHTALYWYRQSLGQGLEFLIYFQGNSAPDKSGLPSDRFSAERTGGSVSTLTIQRTQQEDSAVYLCASSLDQGANSPLHFGNGTRLTVT.

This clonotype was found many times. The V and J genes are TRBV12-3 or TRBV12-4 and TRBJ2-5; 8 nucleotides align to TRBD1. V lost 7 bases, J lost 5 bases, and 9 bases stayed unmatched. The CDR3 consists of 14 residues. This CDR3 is CASTRTGLGETQYF. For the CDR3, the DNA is TGTGCCAGCACCCGGACAGGGTTGGGGGAGACCCAGTACTTC.

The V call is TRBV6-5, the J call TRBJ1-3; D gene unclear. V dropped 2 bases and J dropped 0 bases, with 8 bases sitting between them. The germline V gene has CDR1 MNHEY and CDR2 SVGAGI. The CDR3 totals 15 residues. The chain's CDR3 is CASSYTPDSGNTIYF. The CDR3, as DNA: TGTGCCAGCAGTTACACACCGGACTCTGGAAACACCATATATTTT.

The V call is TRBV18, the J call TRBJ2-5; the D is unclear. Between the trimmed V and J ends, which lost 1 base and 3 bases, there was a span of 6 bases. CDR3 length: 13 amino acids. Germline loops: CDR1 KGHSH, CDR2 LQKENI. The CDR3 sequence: CASSPRMEETQYF. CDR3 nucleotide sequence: TGTGCCAGCTCACCACGAATGGAAGAGACCCAGTACTTC.

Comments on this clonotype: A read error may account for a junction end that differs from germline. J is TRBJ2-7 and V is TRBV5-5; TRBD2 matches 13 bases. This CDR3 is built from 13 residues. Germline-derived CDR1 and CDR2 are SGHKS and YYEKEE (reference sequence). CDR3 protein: CASNLGLAGEQYF. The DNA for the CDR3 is TGTGCCAGCAACTTGGGACTAGCGGGGGAGCAGTACTTC.

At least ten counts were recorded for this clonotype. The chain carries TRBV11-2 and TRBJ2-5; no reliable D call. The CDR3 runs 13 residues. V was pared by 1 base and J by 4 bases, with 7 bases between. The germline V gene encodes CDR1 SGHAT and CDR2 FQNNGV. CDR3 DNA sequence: TGTGCCAGCAGCTTAGGGGCTCGAGAGACCCAGTACTTC. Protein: CASSLGARETQYF.

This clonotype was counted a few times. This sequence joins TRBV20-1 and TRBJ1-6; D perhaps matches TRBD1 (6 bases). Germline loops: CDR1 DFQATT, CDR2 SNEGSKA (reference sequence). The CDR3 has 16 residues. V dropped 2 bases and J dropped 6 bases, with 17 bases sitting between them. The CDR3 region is CSARPEGGDFNSPLHF. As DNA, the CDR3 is TGCAGTGCTAGACCGGAGGGGGGCGATTTTAATTCACCCCTCCACTTT.

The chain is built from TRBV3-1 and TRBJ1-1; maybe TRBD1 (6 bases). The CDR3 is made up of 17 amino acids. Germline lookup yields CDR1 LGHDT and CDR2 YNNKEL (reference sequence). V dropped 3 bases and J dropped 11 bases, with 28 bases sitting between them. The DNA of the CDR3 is TGTGCCAGCAGCCACCTAAAGCAACCACAGGGATCTTTACAGGCTTTCTTT. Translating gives CASSHLKQPQGSLQAFF. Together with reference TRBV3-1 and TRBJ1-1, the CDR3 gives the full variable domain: DTAVSQTPKYLVTQMGNDKSIKCEQNLGHDTMYWYKQDSKKFLKIMFSYNNKELIINETVPNRFSPKSPDKAHLNLHINSLELGDSAVYFCASSHLKQPQGSLQAFFGQGTRLTVV.

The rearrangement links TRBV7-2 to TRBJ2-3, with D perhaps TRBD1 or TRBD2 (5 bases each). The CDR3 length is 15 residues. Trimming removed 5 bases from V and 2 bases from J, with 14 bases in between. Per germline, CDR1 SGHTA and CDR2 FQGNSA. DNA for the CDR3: TGTGCCAGCAGCACCATAACCGGGACCACAGATACGCAGTATTTT. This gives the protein CASSTITGTTDTQYF. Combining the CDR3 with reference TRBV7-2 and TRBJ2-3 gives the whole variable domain GAGVSQSPSNKVTEKGKDVELRCDPISGHTALYWYRQSLGQGLEFLIYFQGNSAPDKSGLPSDRFSAERTGGSVSTLTIQRTQQEDSAVYLCASSTITGTTDTQYFGPGTRLTVL.

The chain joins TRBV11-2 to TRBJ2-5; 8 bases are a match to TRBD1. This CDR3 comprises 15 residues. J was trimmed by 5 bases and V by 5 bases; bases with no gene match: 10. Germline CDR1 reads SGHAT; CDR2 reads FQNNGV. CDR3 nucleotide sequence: TGTGCCAGCAGCGGCAGGGGGCAGTTGGATGAGACCCAGTACTTC. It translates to CASSGRGQLDETQYF. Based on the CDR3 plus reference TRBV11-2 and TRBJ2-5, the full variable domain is EAGVAQSPRYKIIEKRQSVAFWCNPISGHATLYWYQQILGQGPKLLIQFQNNGVVDDSQLPKDRFSAERLKGVDSTLKIQPAKLEDSAVYLCASSGRGQLDETQYFGPGTRLLVL.

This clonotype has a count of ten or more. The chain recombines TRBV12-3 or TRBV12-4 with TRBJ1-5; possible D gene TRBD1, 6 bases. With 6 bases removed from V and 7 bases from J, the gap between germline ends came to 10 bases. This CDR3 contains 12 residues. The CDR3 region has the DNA TGTGCCAGCAGCCAGACAGGCCAGCCCCAGCATTTT. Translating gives CASSQTGQPQHF.

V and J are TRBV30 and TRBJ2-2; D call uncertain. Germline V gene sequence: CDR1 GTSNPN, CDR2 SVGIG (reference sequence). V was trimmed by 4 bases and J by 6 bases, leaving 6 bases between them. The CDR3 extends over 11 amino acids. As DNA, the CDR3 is TGTGCCTGGATGGATTCCGGGGAGCTGTTTTTT. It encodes CAWMDSGELFF.

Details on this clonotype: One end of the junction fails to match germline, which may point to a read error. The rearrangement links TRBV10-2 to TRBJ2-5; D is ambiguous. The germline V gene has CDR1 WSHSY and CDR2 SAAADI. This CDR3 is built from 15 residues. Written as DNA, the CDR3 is TGCGCCTGCAGTGATTTGGGGTTCGTAGAGGAGACCCAGTACTTC. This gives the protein CACSDLGFVEETQYF.

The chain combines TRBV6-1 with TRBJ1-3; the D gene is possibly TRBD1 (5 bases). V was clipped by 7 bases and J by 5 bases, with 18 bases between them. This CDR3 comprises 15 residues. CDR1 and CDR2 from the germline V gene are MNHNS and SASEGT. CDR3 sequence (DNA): TGTGCCAGCAACCCGACAGCCTCGATCAGAAACACCATATATTTT. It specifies CASNPTASIRNTIYF.

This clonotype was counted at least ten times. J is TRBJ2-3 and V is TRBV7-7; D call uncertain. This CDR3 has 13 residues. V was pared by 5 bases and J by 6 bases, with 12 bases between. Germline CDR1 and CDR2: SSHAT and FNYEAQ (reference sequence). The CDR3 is CASSLQFDDTQYF. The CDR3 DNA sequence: TGTGCCAGCAGCCTCCAATTCGACGATACGCAGTATTTT.

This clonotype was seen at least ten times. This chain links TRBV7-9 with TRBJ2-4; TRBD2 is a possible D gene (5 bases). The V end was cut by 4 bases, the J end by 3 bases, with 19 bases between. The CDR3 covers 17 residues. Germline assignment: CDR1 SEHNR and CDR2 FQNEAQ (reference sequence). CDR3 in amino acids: CASSSYPGGLGKNIQYF. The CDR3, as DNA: TGTGCCAGCAGCTCCTATCCCGGTGGACTCGGCAAAAACATTCAGTACTTC.

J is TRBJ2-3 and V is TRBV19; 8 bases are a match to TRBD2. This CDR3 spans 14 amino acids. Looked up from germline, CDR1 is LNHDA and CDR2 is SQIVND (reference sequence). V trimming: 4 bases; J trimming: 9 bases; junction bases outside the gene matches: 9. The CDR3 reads CASSRDPLAGTQYF. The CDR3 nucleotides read TGTGCCAGTAGTAGAGATCCTTTAGCGGGGACGCAGTATTTT.

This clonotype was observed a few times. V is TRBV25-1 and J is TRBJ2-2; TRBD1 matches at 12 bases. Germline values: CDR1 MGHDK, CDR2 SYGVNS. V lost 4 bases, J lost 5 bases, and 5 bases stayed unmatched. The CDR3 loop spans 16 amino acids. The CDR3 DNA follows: TGTGCCAGCAGTGCCCGGGACAGGGGGCTGACCGGGGAGCTGTTTTTT. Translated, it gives CASSARDRGLTGELFF.

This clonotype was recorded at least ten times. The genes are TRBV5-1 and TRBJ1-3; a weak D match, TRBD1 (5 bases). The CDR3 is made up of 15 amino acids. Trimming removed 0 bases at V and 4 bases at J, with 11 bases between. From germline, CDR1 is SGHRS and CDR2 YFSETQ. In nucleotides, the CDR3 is TGCGCCAGCAGCTTGGGCTGGGGCACAGGAAACACCATATATTTT. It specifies CASSLGWGTGNTIYF.

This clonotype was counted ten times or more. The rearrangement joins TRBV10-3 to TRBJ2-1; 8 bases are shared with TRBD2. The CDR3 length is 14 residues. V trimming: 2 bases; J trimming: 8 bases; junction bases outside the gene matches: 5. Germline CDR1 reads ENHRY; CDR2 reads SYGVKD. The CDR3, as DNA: TGTGCCATCAGTGAGGGCGGGGGGTTGGATGAGCAGTTCTTC. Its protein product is CAISEGGGLDEQFF.

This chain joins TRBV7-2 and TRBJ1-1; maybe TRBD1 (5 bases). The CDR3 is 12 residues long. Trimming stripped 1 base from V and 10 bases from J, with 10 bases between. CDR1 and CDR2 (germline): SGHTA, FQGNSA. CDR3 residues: CASSLGGIGAFF. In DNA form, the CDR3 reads TGTGCCAGCAGCTTAGGGGGGATCGGAGCTTTCTTT.

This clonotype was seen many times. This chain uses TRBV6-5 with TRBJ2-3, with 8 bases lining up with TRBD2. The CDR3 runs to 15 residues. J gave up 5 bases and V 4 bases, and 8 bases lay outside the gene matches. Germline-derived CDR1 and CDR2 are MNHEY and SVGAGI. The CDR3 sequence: CASSSPGGPLDTQYF. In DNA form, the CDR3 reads TGTGCCAGCAGTTCCCCGGGGGGGCCCCTAGATACGCAGTATTTT.

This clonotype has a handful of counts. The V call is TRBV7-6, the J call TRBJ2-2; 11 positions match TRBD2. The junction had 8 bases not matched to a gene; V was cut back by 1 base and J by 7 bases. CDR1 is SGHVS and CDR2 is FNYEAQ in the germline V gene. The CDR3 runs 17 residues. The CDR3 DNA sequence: TGTGCCAGCAGCTTAGATGCGACTAGCGGGGATGGCGGGGAGCTGTTTTTT. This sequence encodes CASSLDATSGDGGELFF. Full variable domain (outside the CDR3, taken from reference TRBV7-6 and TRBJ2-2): GAGVSQSPRYKVTKRGQDVALRCDPISGHVSLYWYRQALGQGPEFLTYFNYEAQQDKSGLPNDRFSAERPEGSISTLTIQRTEQRDSAMYRCASSLDATSGDGGELFFGEGSRLTVL.

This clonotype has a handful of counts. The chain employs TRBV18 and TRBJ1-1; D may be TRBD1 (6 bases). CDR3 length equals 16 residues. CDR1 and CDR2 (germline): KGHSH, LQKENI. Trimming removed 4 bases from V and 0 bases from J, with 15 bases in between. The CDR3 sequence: CASSLQGFGMNTEAFF. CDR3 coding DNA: TGTGCCAGCTCACTACAGGGATTCGGTATGAACACTGAAGCTTTCTTT.

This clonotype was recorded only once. The CDR3 region has the DNA TGCGCCAGCAGCTTGTACCGGGACAGTCCTTCCTATGGCTACACCTTC. This gives the protein CASSLYRDSPSYGYTF. V gene TRBV5-1 combines with J gene TRBJ1-2; 7 bases are a match to TRBD1. CDR1 is SGHRS and CDR2 is YFSETQ in the germline V gene. This CDR3 is 16 amino acids long. Unmatched junction bases numbered 10, after V lost 1 base and J lost 4 bases.

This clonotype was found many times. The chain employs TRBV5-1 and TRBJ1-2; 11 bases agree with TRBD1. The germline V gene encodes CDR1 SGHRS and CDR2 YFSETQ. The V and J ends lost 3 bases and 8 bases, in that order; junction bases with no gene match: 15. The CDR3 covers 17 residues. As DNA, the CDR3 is TGCGCCAGCAGCTCTAATTTCCCGGGACAGGGGGGGGACGGCTACACCTTC. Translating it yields CASSSNFPGQGGDGYTF.

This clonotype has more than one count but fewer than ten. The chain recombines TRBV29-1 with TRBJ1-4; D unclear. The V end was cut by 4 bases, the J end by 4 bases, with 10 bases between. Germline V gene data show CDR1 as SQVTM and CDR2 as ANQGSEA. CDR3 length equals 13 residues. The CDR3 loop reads CSVGSGVNEKLFF. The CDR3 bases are TGCAGCGTTGGAAGCGGGGTTAATGAAAAACTGTTTTTT.